The clone carrying this TCR beta chain was counted a few times. Its specificity is not known. Assay used: immunoSEQ multiplex PCR; TCRdb lists only in-frame clones, some missing. There are more than 45,000 clones in the sample; about nine tenths occur only once, and roughly 12% lies in the top ten. Blood specimens came from baseline, cycle 4 day 1, and cycle 7 day 1. This specimen comes from a study of OX40 agonist ivuxolimab in advanced cancers. Study-level findings and limits: Averaged across samples, CD8+ T cells carried more expanded clones than CD4+ did. Some nonresponders additionally presented with little normalized T-cell clonal expansion. Antigen specificity remained undetermined for the expanded peripheral T cells.

The CDR3 has 13 amino acids. V was pared by 0 bases and J by 10 bases, with 11 bases between. Germline V lookup: CDR1 SGDLS, CDR2 YYNGEE. This receptor was identified in an adult with an advanced solid tumor such as melanoma, head and neck, liver or kidney cancer. This rearrangement joins TRBV9 to TRBJ2-1; no definite D call. The sequenced sample was CD4+ or CD8+ T cells sorted from blood, obtained in a trial of the OX40 agonist ivuxolimab. The CDR3 region has the DNA TGTGCCAGCAGCGTAGACGACTTTGACGAGCAGTTCTTC. This translates into CASSVDDFDEQFF.